This TCR beta chain appears in the sequencing data of a study of post-analysis software for immune sequencing data. Study background: Patients with relapsing-remitting, secondary progressive and progressive-relapsing multiple sclerosis courses were all represented. Study-wide findings and caveats: Five or six TRBV segments, TRBV5-6, TRBV5-1 and TRBV20-1 among them, were found more frequent in patients than controls.

Per germline, CDR1 MNHEY and CDR2 SVGAGI. This CDR3 comprises 18 residues. V lost 0 bases to trimming and J lost 0 bases, with 14 bases between them. Points on this clonotype: The antigen is unknown.

Incorporated into the TCR beta cDNA libraries were unique molecular identifiers, which served to reduce PCR and sequencing biases. MiXCR, applied by TCRdb to the PCR reads, yields one record per CDR3 protein. The sample records hundreds of thousands of distinct CDR3 sequences, 30% to 45% being singletons. The receptor was derived from a girl aged 5-17 years with multiple sclerosis. The source material was blood. The chain links TRBV6-5 to TRBJ1-4, with D maybe TRBD1 (5 bases). This CDR3 is CASSYSPQDSATNEKLFF. The CDR3 nucleotides are TGTGCCAGCAGTTACTCCCCACAGGACTCTGCAACTAATGAAAAACTGTTTTTT.